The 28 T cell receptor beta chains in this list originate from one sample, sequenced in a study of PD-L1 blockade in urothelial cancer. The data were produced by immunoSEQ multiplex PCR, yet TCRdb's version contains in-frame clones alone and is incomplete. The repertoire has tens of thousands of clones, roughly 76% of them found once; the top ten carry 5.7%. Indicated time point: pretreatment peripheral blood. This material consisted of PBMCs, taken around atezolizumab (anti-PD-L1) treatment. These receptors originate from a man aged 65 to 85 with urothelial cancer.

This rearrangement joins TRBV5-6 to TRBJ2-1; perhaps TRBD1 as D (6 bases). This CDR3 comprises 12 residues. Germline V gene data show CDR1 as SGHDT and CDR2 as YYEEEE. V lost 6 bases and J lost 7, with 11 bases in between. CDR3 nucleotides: TGTGCCAGCACCAATGGACAGAATGAGCAGTTCTTC. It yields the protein CASTNGQNEQFF.

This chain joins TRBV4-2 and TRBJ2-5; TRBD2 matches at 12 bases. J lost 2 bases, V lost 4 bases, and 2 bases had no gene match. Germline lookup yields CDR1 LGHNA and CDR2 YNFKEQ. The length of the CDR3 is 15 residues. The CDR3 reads CASSPLAGGQETQYF. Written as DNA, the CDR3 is TGTGCCAGCAGCCCGCTAGCGGGAGGGCAAGAGACCCAGTACTTC.

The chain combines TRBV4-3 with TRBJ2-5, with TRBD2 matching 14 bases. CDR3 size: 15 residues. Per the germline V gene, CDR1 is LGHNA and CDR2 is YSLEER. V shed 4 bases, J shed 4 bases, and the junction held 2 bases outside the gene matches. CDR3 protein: CASSLGLAGGETQYF. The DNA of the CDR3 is TGCGCCAGCAGCCTTGGACTAGCGGGAGGAGAGACCCAGTACTTC.

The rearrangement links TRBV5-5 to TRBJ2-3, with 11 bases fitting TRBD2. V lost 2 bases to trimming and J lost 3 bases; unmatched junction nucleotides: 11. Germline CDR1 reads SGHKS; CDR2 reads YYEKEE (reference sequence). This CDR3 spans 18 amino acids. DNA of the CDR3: TGTGCCAGCAGCTTCCGATTCTTAGCGGGGGGGCCGACAGATACGCAGTATTTT. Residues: CASSFRFLAGGPTDTQYF.

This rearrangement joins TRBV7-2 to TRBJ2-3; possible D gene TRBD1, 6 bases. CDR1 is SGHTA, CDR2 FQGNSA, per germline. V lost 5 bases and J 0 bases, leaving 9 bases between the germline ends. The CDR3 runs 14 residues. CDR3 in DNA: TGTGCCAGCAGCCTGGACAGAAGCACAGATACGCAGTATTTT. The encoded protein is CASSLDRSTDTQYF.

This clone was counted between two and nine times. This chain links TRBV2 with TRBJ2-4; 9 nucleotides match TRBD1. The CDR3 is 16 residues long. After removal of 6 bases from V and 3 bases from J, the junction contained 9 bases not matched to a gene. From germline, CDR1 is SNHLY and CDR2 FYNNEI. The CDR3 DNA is TGTGCCAGCAGAGCCCGGGACAGGGTAGTCAAAAACATTCAGTACTTC. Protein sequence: CASRARDRVVKNIQYF.

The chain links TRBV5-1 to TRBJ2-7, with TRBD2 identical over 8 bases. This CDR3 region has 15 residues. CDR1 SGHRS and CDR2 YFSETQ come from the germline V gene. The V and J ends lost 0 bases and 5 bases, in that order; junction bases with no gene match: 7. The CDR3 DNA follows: TGCGCCAGCAGCTTGGGTAGCGGGAAAGCGGACGAGCAGTACTTC. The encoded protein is CASSLGSGKADEQYF.

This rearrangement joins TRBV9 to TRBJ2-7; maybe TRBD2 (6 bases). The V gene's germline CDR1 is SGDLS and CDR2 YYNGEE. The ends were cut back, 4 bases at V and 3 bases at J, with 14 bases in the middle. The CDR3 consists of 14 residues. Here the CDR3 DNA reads TGTGCCAGCAGCCTGGGGAGGTTAAACTACGAGCAGTACTTC. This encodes CASSLGRLNYEQYF.

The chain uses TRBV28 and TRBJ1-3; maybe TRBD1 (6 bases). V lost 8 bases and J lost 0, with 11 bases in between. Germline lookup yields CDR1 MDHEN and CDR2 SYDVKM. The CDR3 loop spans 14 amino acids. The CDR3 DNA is TGTGCCAGCTTGGACAGCGGCTCTGGAAACACCATATATTTT. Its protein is CASLDSGSGNTIYF.

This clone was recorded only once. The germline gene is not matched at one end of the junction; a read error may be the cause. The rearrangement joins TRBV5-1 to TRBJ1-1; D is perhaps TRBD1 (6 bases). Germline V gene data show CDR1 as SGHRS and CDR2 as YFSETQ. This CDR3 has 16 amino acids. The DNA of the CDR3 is TGCGCCAGCACCTTGCACCCGGACAGTTTGAACACTGAAGCTTTCTTT. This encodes CASTLHPDSLNTEAFF.

The CDR3 protein is CASSRGEGAGNIQYF. In DNA form, the CDR3 reads TGTGCCAGCAGCCGAGGTGAGGGGGCTGGAAACATTCAGTACTTC. The V call is TRBV4-2, the J call TRBJ2-4, with 7 bases identical to TRBD1. This CDR3 is 15 amino acids long. Germline lookup yields CDR1 LGHNA and CDR2 YNFKEQ. Germline trimming cut 4 bases from V and 6 bases from J; bases unmatched to any gene: 9.

The CDR3 DNA is TGTGCCAGCAGCCCCAAGACTAGCGGGAGGAGTGAGCAGTACTTC. This translates into CASSPKTSGRSEQYF. This rearrangement joins TRBV5-6 to TRBJ2-7, with TRBD2 matching over 13 bases. Looked up from germline, CDR1 is SGHDT and CDR2 is YYEEEE. CDR3 length: 15 amino acids. V lost 4 bases to trimming and J lost 7 bases; unmatched junction nucleotides: 8.

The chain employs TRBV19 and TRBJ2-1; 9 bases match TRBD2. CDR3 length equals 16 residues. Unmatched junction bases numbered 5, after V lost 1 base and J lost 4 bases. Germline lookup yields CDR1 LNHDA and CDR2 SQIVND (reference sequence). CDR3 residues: CASSIVAAGGYNEQFF. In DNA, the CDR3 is TGTGCCAGTAGTATAGTCGCAGCGGGAGGTTACAATGAGCAGTTCTTC.

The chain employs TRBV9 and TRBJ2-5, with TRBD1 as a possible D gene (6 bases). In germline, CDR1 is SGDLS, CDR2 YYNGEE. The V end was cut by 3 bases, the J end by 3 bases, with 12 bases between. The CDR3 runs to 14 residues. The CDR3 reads CASSARDKKETQYF. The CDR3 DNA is TGTGCCAGCAGCGCCCGGGACAAGAAAGAGACCCAGTACTTC.

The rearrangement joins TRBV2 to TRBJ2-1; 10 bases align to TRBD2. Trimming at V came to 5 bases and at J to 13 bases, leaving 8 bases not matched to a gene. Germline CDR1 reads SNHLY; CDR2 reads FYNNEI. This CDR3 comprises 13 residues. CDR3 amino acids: CASSPDTSGKQFF. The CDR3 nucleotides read TGTGCCAGCAGTCCAGATACTAGCGGGAAACAGTTCTTC.

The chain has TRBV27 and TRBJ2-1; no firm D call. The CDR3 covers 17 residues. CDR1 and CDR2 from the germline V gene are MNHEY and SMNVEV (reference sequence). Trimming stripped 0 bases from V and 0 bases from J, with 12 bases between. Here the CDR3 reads CASSLSPAAVSYNEQFF. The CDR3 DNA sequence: TGTGCCAGCAGTTTATCCCCGGCGGCGGTCTCCTACAATGAGCAGTTCTTC.

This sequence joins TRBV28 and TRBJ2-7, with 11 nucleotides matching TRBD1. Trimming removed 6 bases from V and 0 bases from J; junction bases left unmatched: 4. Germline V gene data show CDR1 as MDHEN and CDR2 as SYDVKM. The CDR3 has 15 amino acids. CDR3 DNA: TGTGCCAGCAGGTCCGGGACAGGGGGCTCCTACGAGCAGTACTTC. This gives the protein CASRSGTGGSYEQYF.

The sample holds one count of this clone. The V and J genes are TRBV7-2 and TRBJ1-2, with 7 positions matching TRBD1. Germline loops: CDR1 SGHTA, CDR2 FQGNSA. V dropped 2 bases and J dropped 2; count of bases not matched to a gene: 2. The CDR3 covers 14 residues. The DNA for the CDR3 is TGTGCCAGCAGCTTACGGGACAGAAACTATGGCTACACCTTC. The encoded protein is CASSLRDRNYGYTF.

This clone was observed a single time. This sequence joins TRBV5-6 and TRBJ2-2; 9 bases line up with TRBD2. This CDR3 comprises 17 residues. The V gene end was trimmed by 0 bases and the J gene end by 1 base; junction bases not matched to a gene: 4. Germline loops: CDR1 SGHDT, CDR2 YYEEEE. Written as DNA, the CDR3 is TGTGCCAGCAGCTTGGCCCCTAGCGGGATGAACACCGGGGAGCTGTTTTTT. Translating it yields CASSLAPSGMNTGELFF.

The CDR3 region is CASSLQGETQYF. The CDR3 DNA reads as TGTGCCAGCAGCTTACAGGGAGAGACCCAGTACTTC. This sequence joins TRBV5-4 and TRBJ2-5; a possible D gene is TRBD1 (6 bases). Trimming removed 2 bases at V and 4 bases at J, with 6 bases between. The CDR3 loop spans 12 amino acids. Germline V CDR1 and CDR2: SGHNT, YYREEE (reference sequence).

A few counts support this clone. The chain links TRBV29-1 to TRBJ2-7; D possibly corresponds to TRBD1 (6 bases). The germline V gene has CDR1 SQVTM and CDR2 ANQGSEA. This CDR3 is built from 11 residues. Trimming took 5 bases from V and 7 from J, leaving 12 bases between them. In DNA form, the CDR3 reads TGCAGCGTTCAGGGGCAGGGGGAGCAGTACTTC. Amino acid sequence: CSVQGQGEQYF.

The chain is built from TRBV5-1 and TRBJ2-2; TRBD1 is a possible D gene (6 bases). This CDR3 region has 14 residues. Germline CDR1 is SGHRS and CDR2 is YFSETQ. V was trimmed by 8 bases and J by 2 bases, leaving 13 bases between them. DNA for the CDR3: TGCGCCAGTGGCCCGGGACACAACACCGGGGAGCTGTTTTTT. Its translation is CASGPGHNTGELFF.

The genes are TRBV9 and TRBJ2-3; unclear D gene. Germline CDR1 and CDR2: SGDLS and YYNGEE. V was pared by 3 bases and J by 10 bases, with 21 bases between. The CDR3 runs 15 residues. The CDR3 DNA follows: TGTGCCAGCAGCGGGATTCTATCGGATGGAGCCGCGCAGTATTTT. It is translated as CASSGILSDGAAQYF.

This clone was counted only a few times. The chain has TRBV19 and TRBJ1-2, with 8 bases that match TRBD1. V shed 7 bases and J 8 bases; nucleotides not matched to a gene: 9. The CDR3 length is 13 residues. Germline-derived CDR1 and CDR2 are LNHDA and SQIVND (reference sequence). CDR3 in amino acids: CASTKDREGGYTF. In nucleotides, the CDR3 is TGTGCCAGTACCAAGGACAGGGAGGGAGGCTACACCTTC.

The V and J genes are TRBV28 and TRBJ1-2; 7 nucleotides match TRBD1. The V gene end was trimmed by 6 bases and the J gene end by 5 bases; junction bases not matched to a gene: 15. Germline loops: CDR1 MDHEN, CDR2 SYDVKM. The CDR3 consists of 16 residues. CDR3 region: CASSPWLDRLPYGYTF. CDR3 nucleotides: TGTGCCAGCAGCCCCTGGTTGGACAGGTTACCTTATGGCTACACCTTC.

This CDR3 is CASSIQGGFYEETQYF. The CDR3 DNA reads TGTGCCAGTAGTATCCAAGGGGGTTTTTATGAAGAGACCCAGTACTTC. The chain recombines TRBV19 with TRBJ2-5; the D gene is possibly TRBD1 (6 bases). The germline CDR1 and CDR2 sequences are LNHDA and SQIVND (reference sequence). V dropped 3 bases and J dropped 3 bases, with 17 bases sitting between them. The CDR3 is made up of 16 amino acids.

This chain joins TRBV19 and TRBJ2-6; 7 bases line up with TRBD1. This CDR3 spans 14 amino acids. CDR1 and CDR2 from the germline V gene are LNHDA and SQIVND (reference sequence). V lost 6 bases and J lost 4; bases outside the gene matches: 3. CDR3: CASRDRVGANVLTF. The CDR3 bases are TGTGCCAGTAGAGACAGGGTCGGGGCCAACGTCCTGACTTTC.

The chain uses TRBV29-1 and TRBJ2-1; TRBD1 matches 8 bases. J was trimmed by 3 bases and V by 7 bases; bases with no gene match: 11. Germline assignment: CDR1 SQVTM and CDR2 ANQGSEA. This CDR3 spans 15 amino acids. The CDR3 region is CSASGTGQLYNEQFF. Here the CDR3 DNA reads TGCAGCGCGAGTGGGACAGGACAGCTCTACAATGAGCAGTTCTTC.